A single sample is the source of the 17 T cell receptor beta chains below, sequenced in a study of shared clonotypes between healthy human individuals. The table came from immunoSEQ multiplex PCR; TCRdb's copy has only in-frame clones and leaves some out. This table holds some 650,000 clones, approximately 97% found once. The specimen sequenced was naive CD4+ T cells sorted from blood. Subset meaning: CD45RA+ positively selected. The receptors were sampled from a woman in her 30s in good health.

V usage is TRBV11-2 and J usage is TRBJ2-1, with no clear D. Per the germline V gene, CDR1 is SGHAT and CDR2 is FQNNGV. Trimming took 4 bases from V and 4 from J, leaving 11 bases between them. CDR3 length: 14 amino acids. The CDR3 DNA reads TGTGCCAGCAGCTCGGGCGCCATTTACAATGAGCAGTTCTTC. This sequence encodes CASSSGAIYNEQFF.

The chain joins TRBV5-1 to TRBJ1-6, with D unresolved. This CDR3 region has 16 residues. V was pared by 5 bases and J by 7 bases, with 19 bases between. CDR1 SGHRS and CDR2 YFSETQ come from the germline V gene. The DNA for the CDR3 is TGCGCCAGCAGACGACCCGAGGACGGAGGGAATTCACCCCTCCACTTT. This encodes CASRRPEDGGNSPLHF.

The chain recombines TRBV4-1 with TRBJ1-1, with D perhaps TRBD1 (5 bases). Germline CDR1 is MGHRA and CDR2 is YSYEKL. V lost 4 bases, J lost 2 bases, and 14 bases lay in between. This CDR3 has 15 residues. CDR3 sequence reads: CASSRPQVTNTEAFF. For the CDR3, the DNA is TGCGCCAGCAGCCGTCCACAGGTTACCAACACTGAAGCTTTCTTT.

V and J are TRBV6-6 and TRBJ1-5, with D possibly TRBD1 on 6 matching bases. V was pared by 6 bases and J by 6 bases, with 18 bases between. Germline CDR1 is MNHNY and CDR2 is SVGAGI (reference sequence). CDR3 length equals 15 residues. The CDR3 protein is CASSREGGLGQPQHF. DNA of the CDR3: TGTGCCAGCAGCCGTGAGGGGGGGTTGGGTCAGCCCCAGCATTTT.

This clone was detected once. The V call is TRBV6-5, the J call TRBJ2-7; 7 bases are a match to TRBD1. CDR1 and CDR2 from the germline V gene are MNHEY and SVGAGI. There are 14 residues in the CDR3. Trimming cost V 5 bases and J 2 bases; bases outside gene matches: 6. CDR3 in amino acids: CASSLPGQPYEQYF. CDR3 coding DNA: TGTGCCAGCAGTCTGCCGGGACAGCCCTACGAGCAGTACTTC.

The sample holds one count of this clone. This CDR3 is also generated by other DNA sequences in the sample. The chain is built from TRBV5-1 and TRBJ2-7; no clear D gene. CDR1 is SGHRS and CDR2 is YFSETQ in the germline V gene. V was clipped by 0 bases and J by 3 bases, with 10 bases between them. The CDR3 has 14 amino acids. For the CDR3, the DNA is TGCGCCAGCAGCTTGGCCGTGTCTAGCTACGAGCAGTACTTC. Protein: CASSLAVSSYEQYF.

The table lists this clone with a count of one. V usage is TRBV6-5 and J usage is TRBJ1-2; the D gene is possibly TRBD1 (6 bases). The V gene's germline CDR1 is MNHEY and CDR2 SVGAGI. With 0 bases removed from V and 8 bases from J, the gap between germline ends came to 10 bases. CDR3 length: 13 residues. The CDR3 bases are TGTGCCAGCAGTTACTCTGGCCAGGGGGGCTACACCTTC. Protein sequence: CASSYSGQGGYTF.

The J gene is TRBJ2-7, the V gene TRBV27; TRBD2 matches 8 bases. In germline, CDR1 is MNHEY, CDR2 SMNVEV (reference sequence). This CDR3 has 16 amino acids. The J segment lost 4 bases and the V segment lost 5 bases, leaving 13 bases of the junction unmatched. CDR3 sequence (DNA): TGTGCCAGCAGTCTTTATCCGGGCGGGAGGCGATACGAGCAGTACTTC. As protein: CASSLYPGGRRYEQYF.

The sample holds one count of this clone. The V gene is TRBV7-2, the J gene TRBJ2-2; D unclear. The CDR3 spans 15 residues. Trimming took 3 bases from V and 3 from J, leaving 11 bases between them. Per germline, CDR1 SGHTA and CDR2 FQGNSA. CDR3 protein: CASSFLPTYTGELFF. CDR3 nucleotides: TGTGCCAGCAGCTTTCTACCAACATACACCGGGGAGCTGTTTTTT.

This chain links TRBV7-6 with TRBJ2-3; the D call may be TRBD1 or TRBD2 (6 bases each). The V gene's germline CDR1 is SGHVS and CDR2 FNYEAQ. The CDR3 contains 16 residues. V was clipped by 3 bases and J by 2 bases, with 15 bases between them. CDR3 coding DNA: TGTGCCAGCAGCTTGACCATGGGGGGCAACACAGATACGCAGTATTTT. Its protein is CASSLTMGGNTDTQYF. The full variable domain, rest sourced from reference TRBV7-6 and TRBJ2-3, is GAGVSQSPRYKVTKRGQDVALRCDPISGHVSLYWYRQALGQGPEFLTYFNYEAQQDKSGLPNDRFSAERPEGSISTLTIQRTEQRDSAMYRCASSLTMGGNTDTQYFGPGTRLTVL.

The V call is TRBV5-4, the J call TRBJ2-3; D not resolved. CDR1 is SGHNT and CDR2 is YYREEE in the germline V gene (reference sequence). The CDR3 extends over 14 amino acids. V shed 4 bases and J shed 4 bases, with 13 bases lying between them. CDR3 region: CASSASGGADTQYF. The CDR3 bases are TGTGCCAGCAGCGCCAGTGGCGGCGCAGATACGCAGTATTTT. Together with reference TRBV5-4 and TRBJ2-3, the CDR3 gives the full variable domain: ETGVTQSPTHLIKTRGQQVTLRCSSQSGHNTVSWYQQALGQGPQFIFQYYREEENGRGNFPPRFSGLQFPNYSSELNVNALELDDSALYLCASSASGGADTQYFGPGTRLTVL.

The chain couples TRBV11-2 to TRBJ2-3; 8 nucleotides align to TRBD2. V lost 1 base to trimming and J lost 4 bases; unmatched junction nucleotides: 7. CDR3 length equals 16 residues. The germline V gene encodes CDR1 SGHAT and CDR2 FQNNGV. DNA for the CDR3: TGTGCCAGCAGCTTAGTCGAAGCGGGAGTTCCAGATACGCAGTATTTT. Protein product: CASSLVEAGVPDTQYF.

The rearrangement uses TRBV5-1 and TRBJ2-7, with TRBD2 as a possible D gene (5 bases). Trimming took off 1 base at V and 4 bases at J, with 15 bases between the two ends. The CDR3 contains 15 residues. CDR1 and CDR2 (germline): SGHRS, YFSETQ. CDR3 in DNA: TGCGCCAGCAGCTTGAGTTCGGGAACCTTTTACGAGCAGTACTTC. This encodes CASSLSSGTFYEQYF.

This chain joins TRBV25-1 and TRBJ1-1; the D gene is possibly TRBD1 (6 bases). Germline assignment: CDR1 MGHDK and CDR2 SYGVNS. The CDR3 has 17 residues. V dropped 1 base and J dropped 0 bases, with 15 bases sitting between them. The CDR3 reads CASSELGRGTMNTEAFF. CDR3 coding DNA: TGTGCCAGCAGTGAATTAGGAAGGGGGACCATGAACACTGAAGCTTTCTTT.

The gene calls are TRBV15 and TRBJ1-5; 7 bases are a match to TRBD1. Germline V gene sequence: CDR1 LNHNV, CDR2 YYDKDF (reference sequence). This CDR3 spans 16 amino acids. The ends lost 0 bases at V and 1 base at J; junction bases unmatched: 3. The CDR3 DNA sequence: TGTGCCACCAGCAGAGATTCCAGGGGGAGCAATCAGCCCCAGCATTTT. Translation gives CATSRDSRGSNQPQHF.

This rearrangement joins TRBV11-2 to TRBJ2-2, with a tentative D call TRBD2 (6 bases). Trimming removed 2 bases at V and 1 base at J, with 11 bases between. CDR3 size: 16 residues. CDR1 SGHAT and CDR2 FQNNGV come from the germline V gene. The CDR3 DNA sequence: TGTGCCAGCAGCTTATTCGTAGCGGTGAACACCGGGGAGCTGTTTTTT. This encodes CASSLFVAVNTGELFF. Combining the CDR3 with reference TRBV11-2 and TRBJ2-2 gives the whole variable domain EAGVAQSPRYKIIEKRQSVAFWCNPISGHATLYWYQQILGQGPKLLIQFQNNGVVDDSQLPKDRFSAERLKGVDSTLKIQPAKLEDSAVYLCASSLFVAVNTGELFFGEGSRLTVL.

The CDR3 DNA is TGCGCCAGCCGGGGTGGGCTAGTCAGCTCCTACGAGCAGTACTTC. Its translation is CASRGGLVSSYEQYF. This chain uses TRBV5-1 with TRBJ2-7, with D perhaps TRBD2 (5 bases). The CDR3 has 15 amino acids. With 7 bases removed from V and 0 bases from J, the gap between germline ends came to 17 bases. Germline V CDR1 and CDR2: SGHRS, YFSETQ.